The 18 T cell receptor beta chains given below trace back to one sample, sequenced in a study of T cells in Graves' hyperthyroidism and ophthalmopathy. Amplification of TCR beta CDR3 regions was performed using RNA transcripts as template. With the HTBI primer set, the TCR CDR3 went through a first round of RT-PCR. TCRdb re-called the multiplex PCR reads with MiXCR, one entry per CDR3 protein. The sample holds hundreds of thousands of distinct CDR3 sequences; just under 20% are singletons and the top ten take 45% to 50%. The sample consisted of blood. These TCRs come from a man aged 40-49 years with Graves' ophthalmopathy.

In DNA, the CDR3 is TGTGCCACCACCCCGGGACAGGGGAATGAAAAACTGTTTTTT. This gives the protein CATTPGQGNEKLFF. The rearrangement joins TRBV24-1 to TRBJ1-4; TRBD1 matches 10 bases. The CDR3 sequence is 14 residues long. V lost 8 bases, J lost 5 bases, and 4 bases stayed unmatched. CDR1 is KGHDR and CDR2 is SFDVKD in the germline V gene.

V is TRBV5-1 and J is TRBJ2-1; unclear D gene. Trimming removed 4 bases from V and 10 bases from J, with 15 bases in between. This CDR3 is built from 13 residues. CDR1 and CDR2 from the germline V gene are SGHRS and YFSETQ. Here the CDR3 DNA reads TGCGCCAGCAGCCTAAAGACTCTCCGGGAGCAGTTCTTC. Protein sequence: CASSLKTLREQFF.

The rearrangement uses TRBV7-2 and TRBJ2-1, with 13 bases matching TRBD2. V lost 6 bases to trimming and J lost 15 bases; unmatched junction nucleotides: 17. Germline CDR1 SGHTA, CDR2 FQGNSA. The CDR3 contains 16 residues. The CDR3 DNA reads TGTGCCAGCAGAACCGGGACTAGCGGGAATCTGGTCCCCCGGTTCTTC. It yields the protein CASRTGTSGNLVPRFF. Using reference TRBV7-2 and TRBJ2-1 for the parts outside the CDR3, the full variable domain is GAGVSQSPSNKVTEKGKDVELRCDPISGHTALYWYRQSLGQGLEFLIYFQGNSAPDKSGLPSDRFSAERTGGSVSTLTIQRTQQEDSAVYLCASRTGTSGNLVPRFFGPGTRLTVL.

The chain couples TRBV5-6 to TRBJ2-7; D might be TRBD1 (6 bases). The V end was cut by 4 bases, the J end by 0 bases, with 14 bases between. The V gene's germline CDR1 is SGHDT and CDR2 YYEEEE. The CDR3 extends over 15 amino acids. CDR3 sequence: CASSPQGVHSYEQYF. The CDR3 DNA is TGTGCCAGCAGCCCACAGGGTGTGCACTCCTACGAGCAGTACTTC. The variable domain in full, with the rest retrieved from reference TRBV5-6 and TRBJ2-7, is DAGVTQSPTHLIKTRGQQVTLRCSPKSGHDTVSWYQQALGQGPQFIFQYYEEEERQRGNFPDRFSGHQFPNYSSELNVNALLLGDSALYLCASSPQGVHSYEQYFGPGTRLTVT.

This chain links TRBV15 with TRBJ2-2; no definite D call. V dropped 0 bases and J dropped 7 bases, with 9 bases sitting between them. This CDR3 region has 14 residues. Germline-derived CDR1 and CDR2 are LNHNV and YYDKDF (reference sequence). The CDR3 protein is CATSRDYQVGELFF. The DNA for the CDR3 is TGTGCCACCAGCAGAGATTACCAGGTCGGGGAGCTGTTTTTT.

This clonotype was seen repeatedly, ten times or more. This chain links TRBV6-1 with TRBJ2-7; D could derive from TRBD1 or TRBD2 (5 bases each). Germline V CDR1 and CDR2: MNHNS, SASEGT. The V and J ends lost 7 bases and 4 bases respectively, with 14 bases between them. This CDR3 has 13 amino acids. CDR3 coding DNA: TGTGCCAGCACCACCTCGTGGGGGTACGAGCAGTACTTC. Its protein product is CASTTSWGYEQYF.

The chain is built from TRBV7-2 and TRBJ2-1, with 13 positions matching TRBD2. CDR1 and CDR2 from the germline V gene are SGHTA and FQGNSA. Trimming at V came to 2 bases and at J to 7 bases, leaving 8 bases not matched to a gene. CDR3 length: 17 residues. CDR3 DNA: TGTGCCAGCAGCTTAAGATTACTAGCGGGGGGGCCAAATGAGCAGTTCTTC. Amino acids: CASSLRLLAGGPNEQFF.

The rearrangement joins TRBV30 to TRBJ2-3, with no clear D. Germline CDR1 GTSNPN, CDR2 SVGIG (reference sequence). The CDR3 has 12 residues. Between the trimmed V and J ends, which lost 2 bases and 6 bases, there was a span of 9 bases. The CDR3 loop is CAWSSGGDTQYF. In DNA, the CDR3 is TGTGCCTGGAGTAGTGGCGGTGATACGCAGTATTTT. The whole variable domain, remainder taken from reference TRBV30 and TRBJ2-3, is SQTIHQWPATLVQPVGSPLSLECTVEGTSNPNLYWYRQAAGRGLQLLFYSVGIGQISSEVPQNLSASRPQDRQFILSSKKLLLSDSGFYLCAWSSGGDTQYFGPGTRLTVL.

The CDR3 DNA sequence: TGTGCCAGTAGTATAAGTCCTGGGATGGACTATGGCTACACCTTC. As protein: CASSISPGMDYGYTF. The chain employs TRBV19 and TRBJ1-2, with D uncertain. V was cut by 2 bases and J by 3 bases, with 13 bases left in between. CDR3 length equals 15 residues. CDR1 and CDR2 (germline): LNHDA, SQIVND (reference sequence).

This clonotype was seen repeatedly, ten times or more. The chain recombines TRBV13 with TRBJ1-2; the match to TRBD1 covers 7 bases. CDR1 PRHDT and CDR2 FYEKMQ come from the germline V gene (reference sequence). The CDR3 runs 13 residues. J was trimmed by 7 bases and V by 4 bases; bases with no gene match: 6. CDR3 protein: CASSYRQGSGYTF. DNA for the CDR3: TGTGCCAGCAGCTATCGACAGGGCTCTGGCTACACCTTC.

CDR3 residues: CASSEQGRDYGYTF. Here the CDR3 DNA reads TGTGCCAGCAGTGAACAGGGCAGGGACTATGGCTACACCTTC. V usage is TRBV2 and J usage is TRBJ1-2; D possibly corresponds to TRBD1 (5 bases). The V gene lost 2 bases and the J gene lost 3 bases, with 10 bases spanning the gap. The germline V gene encodes CDR1 SNHLY and CDR2 FYNNEI. This CDR3 is 14 amino acids long.

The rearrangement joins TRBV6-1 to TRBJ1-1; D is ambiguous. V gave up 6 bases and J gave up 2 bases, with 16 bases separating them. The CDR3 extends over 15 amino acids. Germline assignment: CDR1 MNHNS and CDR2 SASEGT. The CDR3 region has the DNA TGTGCCAGCAGGCAGGCAGAGCTTCCCAACACTGAAGCTTTCTTT. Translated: CASRQAELPNTEAFF.

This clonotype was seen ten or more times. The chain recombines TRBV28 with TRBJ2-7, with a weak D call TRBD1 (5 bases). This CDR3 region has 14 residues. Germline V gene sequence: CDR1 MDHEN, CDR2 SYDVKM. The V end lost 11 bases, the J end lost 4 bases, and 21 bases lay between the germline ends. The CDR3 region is CAPPPQGSRYEQYF. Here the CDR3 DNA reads TGTGCCCCCCCACCCCAGGGTTCCCGGTACGAGCAGTACTTC.

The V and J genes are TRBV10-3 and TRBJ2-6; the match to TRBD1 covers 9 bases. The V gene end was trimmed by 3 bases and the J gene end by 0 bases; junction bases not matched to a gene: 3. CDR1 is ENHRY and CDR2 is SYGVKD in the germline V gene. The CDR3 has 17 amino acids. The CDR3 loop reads CAISDPTGGSGANVLTF. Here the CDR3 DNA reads TGTGCCATCAGTGACCCGACAGGGGGCTCTGGGGCCAACGTCCTGACTTTC.

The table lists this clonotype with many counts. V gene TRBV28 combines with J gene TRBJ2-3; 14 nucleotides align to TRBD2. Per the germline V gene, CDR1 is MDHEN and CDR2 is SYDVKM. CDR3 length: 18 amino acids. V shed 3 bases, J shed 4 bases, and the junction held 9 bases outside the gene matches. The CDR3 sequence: CASSLLGTSGRIADTQYF. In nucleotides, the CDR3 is TGTGCCAGCAGTTTGCTTGGGACTAGCGGGAGAATTGCAGATACGCAGTATTTT. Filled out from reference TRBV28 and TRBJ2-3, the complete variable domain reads DVKVTQSSRYLVKRTGEKVFLECVQDMDHENMFWYRQDPGLGLRLIYFSYDVKMKEKGDIPEGYSVSREKKERFSLILESASTNQTSMYLCASSLLGTSGRIADTQYFGPGTRLTVL.

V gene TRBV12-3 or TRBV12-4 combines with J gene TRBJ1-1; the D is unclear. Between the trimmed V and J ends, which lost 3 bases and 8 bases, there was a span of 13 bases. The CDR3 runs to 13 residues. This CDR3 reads CASSFITLGEAFF. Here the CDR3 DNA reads TGTGCCAGCAGTTTCATTACTTTAGGCGAAGCTTTCTTT.

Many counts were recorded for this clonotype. CDR3 in DNA: TGCGCCAGCAGCTTACACCGGGGGGTTCAGGGCTCCTTGAACACTGAAGCTTTCTTT. It encodes CASSLHRGVQGSLNTEAFF. V and J are TRBV5-1 and TRBJ1-1; a weak D match, TRBD1 (5 bases). The CDR3 is 19 amino acids. V shed 2 bases and J shed 0 bases, with 23 bases lying between them. The V gene's germline CDR1 is SGHRS and CDR2 YFSETQ.

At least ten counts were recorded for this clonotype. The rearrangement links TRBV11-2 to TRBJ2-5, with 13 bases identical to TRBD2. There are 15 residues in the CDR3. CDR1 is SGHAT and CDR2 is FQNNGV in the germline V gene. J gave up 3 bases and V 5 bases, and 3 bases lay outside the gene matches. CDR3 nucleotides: TGTGCCAGCAGCCCTGGACTAGCGGGGGAAGAGACCCAGTACTTC. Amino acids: CASSPGLAGEETQYF.